This TCR beta chain stems from a study of cytomegalovirus exposure and HLA in healthy donors (dated by TCRdb to between 2016 and 2019). In terms of the full investigation: According to a later analysis, one platform produced both the 120 validation repertoires and the approximately 600 repertoires of the first cohort. The study aimed to test whether cataloging public T cell receptors could reveal signatures of past pathogen exposure. Along with the approximately 650-subject first cohort, a separate validation cohort of approximately 110 different subjects was used. To predict cytomegalovirus infection status, the study combined high-throughput TCR immunosequencing, statistical association of individual TCRs with disease status, and machine learning. Points the paper makes about the study in general: All 120 or so repertoires were used to score co-occurrence in the validation cohort in a later analysis, because that analysis had no HLA typing for the cohort. It was suggested by the authors that the approach could potentially be generalized to other disease states and immunological phenotypes. While some public TCRs were present in many individuals, most TCR sequences turned up only very rarely across donors. Subsequent analysis determined that TCRs grouped into clusters in the first cohort also showed a tendency toward co-occurrence across the roughly 110 validation repertoires, and roughly 94% of cluster scores exceeded 0. In vitro tests confirmed that a few of the cytomegalovirus-associated TCR beta chains recognize cytomegalovirus antigens. The classifier was reported to diagnose cytomegalovirus status with high specificity and sensitivity in both the original and validation cohorts. The study gave a list of 150 to 200 TCR beta chains associated with cytomegalovirus.

The library was prepared using the immunoSEQ multiplex PCR assay. From the authors' description of their analysis: A statistical classification framework was built for diagnosing cytomegalovirus status from the catalog of TCR beta chain sequences. The source is immuneACCESS, and TCRdb retained only in-frame sequences with V and J called. Part of the clones is not carried over; for the studies checked, unresolved V genes explain less than half of this, and the remainder is unexplained. From that table come the V and J calls and clone size; the DNA was used to work out D and trimming. The sample table records 120,000 to 150,000 clones; roughly 86% of these occur just once. Jointly, the top ten make up 4.5% to 5.5% of the sample. The donors belonged to the validation cohort of over a hundred subjects, which was separate from the approximately 700-subject first cohort. V is cut by 5 bases and J by 0 bases, and the space between the germline ends is 13 bases. Taken from cysteine to phenylalanine, the CDR3 has 15 residues. This entry keeps only the CDR3 DNA: 45 bases, framed from base 1. Taken from the germline V gene (reference sequence), the CDR1 and CDR2 loops are SEHNR and FQNEAQ.

This clone was counted a single time. Which antigen it targets is not known. Base qualities were left out, and no much larger clone turns up one base away. The sequencing input was PBMCs. Recombination linked TRBV7-9 to TRBJ2-5; TRBD1 could be the D gene, as 6 bases match. The clonotype was recovered from a man aged 18 to 30 in good health and CMV-seropositive. The base sequence is TGTGCCAGCAGCCTACCCACAGGGTACCAAGAGACCCAGTACTTC. Its coded protein is CASSLPTGYQETQYF.